This TCR beta chain was obtained from a study of human T cells and chemical hapten exposure. Study summary: Readings were taken at 6 days from patch tests that had applied 0.01% DPC to the upper back.

Sample time point: patch test 3, about 24 weeks after DPC sensitization. The treatment is: therapeutic diphenylcyclopropenone sensitization with weekly scalp DPC. TCRdb redid the calling of the RACE reads with MiXCR, one entry per CDR3 protein. This table has 180,000 or so distinct CDR3 sequences, around a quarter appearing once. The CDR3 sequence is 14 residues long. V was pared by 3 bases and J by 2 bases, with 11 bases between. Germline assignment: CDR1 MDHEN and CDR2 SYDVKM. The sequences come from whole blood, collected in connection with sensitization to the hapten diphenylcyclopropenone (DPC). J is TRBJ2-7 and V is TRBV28; no definite D call. This receptor was taken from a woman aged 40 to 55 with alopecia areata. Some clones in this sample may be carry-over from other donors' samples. Written as DNA, the CDR3 is TGTGCCAGCAGTTTTAGGCGGAAGCCCTACGAGCAGTACTTC. Residues: CASSFRRKPYEQYF.